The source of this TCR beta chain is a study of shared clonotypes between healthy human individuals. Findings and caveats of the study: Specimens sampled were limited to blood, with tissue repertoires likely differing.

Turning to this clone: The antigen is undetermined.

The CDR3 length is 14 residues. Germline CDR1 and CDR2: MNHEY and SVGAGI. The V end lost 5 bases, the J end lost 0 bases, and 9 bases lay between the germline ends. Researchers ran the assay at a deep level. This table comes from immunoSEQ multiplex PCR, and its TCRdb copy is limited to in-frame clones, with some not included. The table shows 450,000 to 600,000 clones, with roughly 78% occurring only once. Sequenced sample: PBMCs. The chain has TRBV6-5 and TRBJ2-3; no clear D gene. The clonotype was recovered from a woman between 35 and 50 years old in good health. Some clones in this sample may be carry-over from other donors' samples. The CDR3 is CASSRYGSTDTQYF. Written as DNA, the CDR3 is TGTGCCAGCAGTCGATATGGTAGCACAGATACGCAGTATTTT.